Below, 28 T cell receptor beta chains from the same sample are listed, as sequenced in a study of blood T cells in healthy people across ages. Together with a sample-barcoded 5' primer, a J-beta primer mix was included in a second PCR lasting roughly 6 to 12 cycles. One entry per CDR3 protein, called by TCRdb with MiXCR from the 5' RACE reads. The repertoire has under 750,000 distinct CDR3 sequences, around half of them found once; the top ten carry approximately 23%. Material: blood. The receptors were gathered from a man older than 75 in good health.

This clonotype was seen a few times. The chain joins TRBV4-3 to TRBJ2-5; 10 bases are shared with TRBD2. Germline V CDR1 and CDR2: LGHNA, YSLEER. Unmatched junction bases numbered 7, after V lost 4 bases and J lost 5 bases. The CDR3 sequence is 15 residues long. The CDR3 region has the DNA TGCGCCAGCAGCCTAGCTAGCGGGGGAGCGGAGACCCAGTACTTC. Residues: CASSLASGGAETQYF.

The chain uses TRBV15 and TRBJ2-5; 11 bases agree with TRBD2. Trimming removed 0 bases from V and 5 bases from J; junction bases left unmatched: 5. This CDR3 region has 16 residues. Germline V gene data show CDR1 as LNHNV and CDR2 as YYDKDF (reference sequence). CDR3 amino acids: CATSRDLLAGGETQYF. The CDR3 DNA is TGTGCCACCAGCAGAGATCTCCTAGCGGGGGGTGAGACCCAGTACTTC.

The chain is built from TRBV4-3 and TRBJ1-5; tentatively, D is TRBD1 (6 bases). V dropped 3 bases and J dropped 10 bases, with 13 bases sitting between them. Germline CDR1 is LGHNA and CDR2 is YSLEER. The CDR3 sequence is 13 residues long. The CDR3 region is CASSQLQGRPQHF. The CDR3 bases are TGCGCCAGCAGCCAGCTACAGGGTCGCCCCCAGCATTTT.

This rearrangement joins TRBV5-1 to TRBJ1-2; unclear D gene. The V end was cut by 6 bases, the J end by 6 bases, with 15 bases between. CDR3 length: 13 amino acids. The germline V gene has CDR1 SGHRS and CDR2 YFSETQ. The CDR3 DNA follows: TGCGCCAGCACCACGGGTGAGGGCCATGGCTACACCTTC. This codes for CASTTGEGHGYTF.

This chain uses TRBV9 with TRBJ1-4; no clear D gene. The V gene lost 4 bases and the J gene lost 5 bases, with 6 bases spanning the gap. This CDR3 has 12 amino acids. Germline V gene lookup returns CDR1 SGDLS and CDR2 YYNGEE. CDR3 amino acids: CASSPDNEKLFF. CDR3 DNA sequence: TGTGCCAGCAGCCCGGACAATGAAAAACTGTTTTTT.

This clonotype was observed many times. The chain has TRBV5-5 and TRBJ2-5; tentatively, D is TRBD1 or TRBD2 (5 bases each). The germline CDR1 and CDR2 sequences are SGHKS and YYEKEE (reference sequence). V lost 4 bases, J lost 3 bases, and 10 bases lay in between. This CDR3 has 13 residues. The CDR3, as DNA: TGTGCCAGCAGCCCCGGGACGGAAGAGACCCAGTACTTC. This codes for CASSPGTEETQYF.

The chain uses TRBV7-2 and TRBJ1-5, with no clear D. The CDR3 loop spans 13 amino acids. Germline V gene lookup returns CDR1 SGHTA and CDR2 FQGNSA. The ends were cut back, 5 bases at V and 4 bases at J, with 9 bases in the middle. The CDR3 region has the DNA TGTGCCAGCAGCCCGGACGGAAATCAGCCCCAGCATTTT. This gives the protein CASSPDGNQPQHF.

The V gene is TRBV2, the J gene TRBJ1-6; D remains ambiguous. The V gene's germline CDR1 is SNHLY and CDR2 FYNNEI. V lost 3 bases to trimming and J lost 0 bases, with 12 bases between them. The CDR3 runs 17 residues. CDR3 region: CASSETTSTSYNSPLHF. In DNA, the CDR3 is TGTGCCAGCAGTGAGACCACCAGCACCTCCTATAATTCACCCCTCCACTTT.

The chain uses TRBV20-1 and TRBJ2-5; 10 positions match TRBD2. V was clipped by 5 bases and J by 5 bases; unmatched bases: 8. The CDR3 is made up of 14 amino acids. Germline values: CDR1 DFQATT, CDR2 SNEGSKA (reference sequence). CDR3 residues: CSAAYEAGGETQYF. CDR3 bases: TGCAGTGCTGCTTATGAAGCGGGAGGGGAGACCCAGTACTTC.

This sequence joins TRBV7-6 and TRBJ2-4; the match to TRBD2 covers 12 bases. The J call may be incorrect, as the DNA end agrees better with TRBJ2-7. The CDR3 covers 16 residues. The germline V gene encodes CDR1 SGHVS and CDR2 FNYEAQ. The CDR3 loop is CASSYRTSGTPYEQYF. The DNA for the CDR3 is TGTGCCAGCAGCTACCGGACTAGCGGGACTCCCTACGAGCAGTACTTC.

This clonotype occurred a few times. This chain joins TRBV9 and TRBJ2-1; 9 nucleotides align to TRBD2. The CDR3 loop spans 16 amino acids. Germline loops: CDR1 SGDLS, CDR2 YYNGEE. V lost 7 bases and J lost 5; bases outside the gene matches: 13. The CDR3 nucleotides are TGTGCCAGCGGAAGAAGGGCTAGCGGGGACCACAATGAGCAGTTCTTC. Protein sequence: CASGRRASGDHNEQFF.

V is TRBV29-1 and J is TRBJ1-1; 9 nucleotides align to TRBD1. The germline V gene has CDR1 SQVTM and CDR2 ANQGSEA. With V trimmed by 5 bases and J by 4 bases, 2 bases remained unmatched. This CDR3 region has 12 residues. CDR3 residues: CSVWTGVTEAFF. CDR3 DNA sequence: TGCAGCGTTTGGACAGGGGTCACTGAAGCTTTCTTT.

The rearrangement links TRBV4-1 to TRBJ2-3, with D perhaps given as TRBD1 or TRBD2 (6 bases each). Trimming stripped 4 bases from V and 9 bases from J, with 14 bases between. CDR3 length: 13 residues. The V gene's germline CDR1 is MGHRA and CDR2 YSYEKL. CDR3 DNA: TGCGCCAGCAGCCTCCTAGGGGGAGGAACGCAGTATTTT. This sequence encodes CASSLLGGGTQYF.

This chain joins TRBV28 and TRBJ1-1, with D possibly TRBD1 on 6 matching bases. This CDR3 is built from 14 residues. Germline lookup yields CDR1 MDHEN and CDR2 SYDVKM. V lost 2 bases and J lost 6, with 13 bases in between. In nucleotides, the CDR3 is TGTGCCAGCAGTTTAACAGGGAACGTCGCTGAAGCTTTCTTT. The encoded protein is CASSLTGNVAEAFF.

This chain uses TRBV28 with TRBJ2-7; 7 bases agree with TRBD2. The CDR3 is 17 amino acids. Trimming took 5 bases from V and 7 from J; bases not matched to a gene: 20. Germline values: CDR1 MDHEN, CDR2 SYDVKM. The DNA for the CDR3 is TGTGCCAGCAGTCGATCGGGCGGGGGTAGGTTTCTCAATGAGCAGTACTTC. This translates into CASSRSGGGRFLNEQYF.

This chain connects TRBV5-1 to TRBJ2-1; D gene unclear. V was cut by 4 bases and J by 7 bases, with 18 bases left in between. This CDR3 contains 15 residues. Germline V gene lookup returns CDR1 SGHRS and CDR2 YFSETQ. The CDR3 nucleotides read TGCGCCAGCAGCCCGATCCCTCAAGAGGCGAATGAGCAGTTCTTC. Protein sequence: CASSPIPQEANEQFF. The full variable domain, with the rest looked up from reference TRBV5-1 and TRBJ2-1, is KAGVTQTPRYLIKTRGQQVTLSCSPISGHRSVSWYQQTPGQGLQFLFEYFSETQRNKGNFPGRFSGRQFSNSRSEMNVSTLELGDSALYLCASSPIPQEANEQFFGPGTRLTVL.

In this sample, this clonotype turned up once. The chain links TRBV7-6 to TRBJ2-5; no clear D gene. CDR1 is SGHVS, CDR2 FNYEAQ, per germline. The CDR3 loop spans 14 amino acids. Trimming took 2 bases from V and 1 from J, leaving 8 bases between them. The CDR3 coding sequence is TGTGCCAGCAGCTTAACTTGGGTCCAAGAGACCCAGTACTTC. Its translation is CASSLTWVQETQYF.

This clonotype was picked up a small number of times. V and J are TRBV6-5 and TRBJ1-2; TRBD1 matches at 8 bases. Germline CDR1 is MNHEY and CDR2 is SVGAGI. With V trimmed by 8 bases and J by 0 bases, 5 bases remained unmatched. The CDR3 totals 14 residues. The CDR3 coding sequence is TGTGCCAGCGCCACCAGGGGGCCTAACTATGGCTACACCTTC. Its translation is CASATRGPNYGYTF.

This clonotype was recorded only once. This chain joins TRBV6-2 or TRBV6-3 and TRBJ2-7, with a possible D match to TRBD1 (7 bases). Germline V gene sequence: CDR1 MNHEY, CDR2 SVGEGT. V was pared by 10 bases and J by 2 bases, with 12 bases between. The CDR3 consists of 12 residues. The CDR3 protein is CATAGQTYEQYF. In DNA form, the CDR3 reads TGTGCCACGGCGGGACAGACCTACGAGCAGTACTTC.

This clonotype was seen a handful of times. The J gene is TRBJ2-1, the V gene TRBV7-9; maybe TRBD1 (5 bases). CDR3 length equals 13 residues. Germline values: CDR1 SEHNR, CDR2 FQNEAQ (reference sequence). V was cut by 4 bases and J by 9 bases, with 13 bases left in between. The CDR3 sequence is CASSWYSRAEQFF. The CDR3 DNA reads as TGTGCCAGCAGCTGGTATAGCAGGGCTGAGCAGTTCTTC.

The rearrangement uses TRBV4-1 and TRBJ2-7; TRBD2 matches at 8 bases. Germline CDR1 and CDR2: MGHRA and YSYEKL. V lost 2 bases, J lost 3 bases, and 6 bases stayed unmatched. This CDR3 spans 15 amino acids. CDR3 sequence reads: CASSQPGLESYEQYF. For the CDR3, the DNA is TGCGCCAGCAGCCAACCGGGACTAGAAAGCTACGAGCAGTACTTC.

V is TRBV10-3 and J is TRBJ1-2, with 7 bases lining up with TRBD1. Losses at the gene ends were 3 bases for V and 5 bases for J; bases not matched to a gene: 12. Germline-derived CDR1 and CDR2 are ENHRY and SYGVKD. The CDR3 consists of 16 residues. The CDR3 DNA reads TGTGCCATCAGTGATAGAGTGAGCGACAGGGATTATGGCTACACCTTC. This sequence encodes CAISDRVSDRDYGYTF.

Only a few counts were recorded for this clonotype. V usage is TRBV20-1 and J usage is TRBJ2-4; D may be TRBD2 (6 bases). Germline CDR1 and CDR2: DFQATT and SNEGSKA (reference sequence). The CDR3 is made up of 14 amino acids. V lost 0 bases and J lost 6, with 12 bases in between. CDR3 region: CSARDQEGINIQYF. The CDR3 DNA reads TGCAGTGCTAGAGATCAGGAGGGGATAAACATTCAGTACTTC.

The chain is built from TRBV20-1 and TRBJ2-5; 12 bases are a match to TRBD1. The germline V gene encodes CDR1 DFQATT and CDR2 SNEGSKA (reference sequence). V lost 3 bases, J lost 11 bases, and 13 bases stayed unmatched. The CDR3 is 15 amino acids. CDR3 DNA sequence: TGCAGTGCTAGTTCCGGGACAGGGGGCCGCTCAGAGCAGTACTTC. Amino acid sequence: CSASSGTGGRSEQYF.

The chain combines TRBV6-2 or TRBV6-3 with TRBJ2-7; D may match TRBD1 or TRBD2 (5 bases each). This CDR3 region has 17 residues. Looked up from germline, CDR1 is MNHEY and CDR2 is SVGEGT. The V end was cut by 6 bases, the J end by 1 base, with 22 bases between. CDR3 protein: CASSTAIWDGRSYEQYF. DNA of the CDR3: TGTGCCAGCAGCACCGCCATTTGGGACGGACGGTCCTACGAGCAGTACTTC.

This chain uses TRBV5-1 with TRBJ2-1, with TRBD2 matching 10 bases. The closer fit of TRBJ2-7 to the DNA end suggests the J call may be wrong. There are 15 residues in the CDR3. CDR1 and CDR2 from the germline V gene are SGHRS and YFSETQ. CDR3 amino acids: CASSGRLAGYNEQYF. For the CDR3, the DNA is TGCGCCAGCAGCGGACGACTAGCGGGCTACAATGAGCAGTACTTC.

The DNA for the CDR3 is TGTGCCAGCAGCCAAGTTGGGGGAGAGGGTACCTACAATGAGCAGTTCTTC. Translation gives CASSQVGGEGTYNEQFF. The rearrangement joins TRBV3-1 to TRBJ2-1; D tentatively fits TRBD1 or TRBD2 (5 bases each). The CDR3 runs to 17 residues. V was clipped by 1 base and J by 2 bases, with 15 bases between them. CDR1 LGHDT and CDR2 YNNKEL come from the germline V gene (reference sequence).

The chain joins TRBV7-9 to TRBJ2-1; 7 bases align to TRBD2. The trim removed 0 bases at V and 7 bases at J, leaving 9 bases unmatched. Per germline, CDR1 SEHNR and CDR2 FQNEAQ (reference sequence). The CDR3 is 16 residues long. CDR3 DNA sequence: TGTGCCAGCAGCTTAGCGACGGGAGGAACAGGAAATGAGCAGTTCTTC. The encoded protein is CASSLATGGTGNEQFF. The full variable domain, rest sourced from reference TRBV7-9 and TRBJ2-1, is DTGVSQNPRHKITKRGQNVTFRCDPISEHNRLYWYRQTLGQGPEFLTYFQNEAQLEKSRLLSDRFSAERPKGSFSTLEIQRTEQGDSAMYLCASSLATGGTGNEQFFGPGTRLTVL.